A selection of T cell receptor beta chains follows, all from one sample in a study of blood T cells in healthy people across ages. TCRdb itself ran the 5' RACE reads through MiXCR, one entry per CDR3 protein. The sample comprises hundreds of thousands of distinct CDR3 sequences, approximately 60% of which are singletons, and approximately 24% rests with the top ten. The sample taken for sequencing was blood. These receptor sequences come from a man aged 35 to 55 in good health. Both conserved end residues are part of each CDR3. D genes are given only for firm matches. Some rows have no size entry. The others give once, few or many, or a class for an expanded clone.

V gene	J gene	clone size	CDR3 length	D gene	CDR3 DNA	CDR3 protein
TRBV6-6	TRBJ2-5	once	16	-	TGTGCCAGCAGTTACTCGGATGGTACAGCCCAAGAGACCCAGTACTTC	CASSYSDGTAQETQYF
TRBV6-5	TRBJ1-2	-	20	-	TGTGCCAGCAGTTACTCGAAATTTTATGCCGACCTAATCGCTAACTATGGCTACACCTTC	CASSYSKFYADLIANYGYTF
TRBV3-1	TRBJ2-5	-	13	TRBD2	TGTGCCAGCAGCCAAGCTAGCGGAGAGACCCAGTACTTC	CASSQASGETQYF
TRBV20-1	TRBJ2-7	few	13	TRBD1	TGCAGTGCTTCGGGACAGGGGCCGTACGAGCAGTACTTC	CSASGQGPYEQYF
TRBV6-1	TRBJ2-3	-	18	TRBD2	TGTGCCAGCAGTCCCGAGCCGGGACTAGCGACTAGCACAGATACGCAGTATTTT	CASSPEPGLATSTDTQYF
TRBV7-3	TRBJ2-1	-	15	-	TGTGCCAGCAGCCCCCAGCTAATAAGTTACAATGAGCAGTTCTTC	CASSPQLISYNEQFF
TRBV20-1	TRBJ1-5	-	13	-	TGCAGTGCTAGACAACAGGGAGGGCAGCCCCAGCATTTT	CSARQQGGQPQHF
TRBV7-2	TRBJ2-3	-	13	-	TGTGCCAGCAGCTTAGCGCGGAGCGATACGCAGTATTTT	CASSLARSDTQYF
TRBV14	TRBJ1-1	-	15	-	TGTGCCAGCAGCCAAGTCAGGACAGAGAACACTAAAGCTTTCTTT	CASSQVRTENTKAFF
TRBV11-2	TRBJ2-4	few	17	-	TGTGCCAGCAGCTTGGGGGACTGGGAACTAGCCAAAAACATTCAGTACTTC	CASSLGDWELAKNIQYF
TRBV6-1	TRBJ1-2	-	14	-	TGTGCCAGCAGAGGACCACGAGCTAACTATGGCTACACCTTC	CASRGPRANYGYTF
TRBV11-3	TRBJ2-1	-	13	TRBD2	TGTGCCAGCAGCTCGGGGGGTATAAATGAGCAGTTCTTC	CASSSGGINEQFF
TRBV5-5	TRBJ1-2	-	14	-	TGTGCCAGCAGCTTTGATTCCTGGGACTATGGCTACACCTTC	CASSFDSWDYGYTF
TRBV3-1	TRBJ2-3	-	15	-	TGTGCCAGCAGCCCAGGGGGGGTGCGCACAGATACGCAGTATTTT	CASSPGGVRTDTQYF
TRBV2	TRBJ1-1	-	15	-	TGTGCCAGCAGTGAAGAAGGAAGCAGGAACACTGAAGCTTTCTTT	CASSEEGSRNTEAFF
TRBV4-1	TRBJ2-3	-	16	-	TGCGCCAGCAGCCAACAGTCGGCCACTAGCACAGATACGCAGTATTTT	CASSQQSATSTDTQYF
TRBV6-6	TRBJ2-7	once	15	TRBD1	TGTGCCAGCAGGAACCGGGACAGGTCGTCCTACGAGCAGTACTTC	CASRNRDRSSYEQYF
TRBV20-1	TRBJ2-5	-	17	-	TGCAGTGCCCAGCCATGGCCAGCTTCAACCGGGCAAGAGACCCAGTACTTC	CSAQPWPASTGQETQYF
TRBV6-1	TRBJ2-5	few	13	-	TGTGCCAGCGATTACAATACACAAGAGACCCAGTACTTC	CASDYNTQETQYF
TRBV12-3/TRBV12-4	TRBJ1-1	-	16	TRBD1	TGTGCCAGCAGCCCCGGATGGGACAGGGGCGCCCCGCAAGCTTTCTTT	CASSPGWDRGAPQAFF
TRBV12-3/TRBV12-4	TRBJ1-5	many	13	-	TGTGCCAGCTCCTTAGCTCGCAATCAGCCCCAGCATTTT	CASSLARNQPQHF
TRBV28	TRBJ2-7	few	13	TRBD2	TGTGCCAGCGGGGTAGCGGGAGACTACGAGCAGTACTTC	CASGVAGDYEQYF
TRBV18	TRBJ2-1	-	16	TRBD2	TGTGCCAGCTCACCAACCGGGGGGGCCCTATACAATGAGCAGTTCTTC	CASSPTGGALYNEQFF
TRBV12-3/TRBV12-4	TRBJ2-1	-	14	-	TGTGCCAGCAGTTTAGGGCATCGGGCCAATGAGCAGTTCTTC	CASSLGHRANEQFF
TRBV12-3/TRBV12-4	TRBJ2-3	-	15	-	TGTGCCAGCAGCTCCGGGGCTGATCGCACAGATACGCAGTATTTT	CASSSGADRTDTQYF
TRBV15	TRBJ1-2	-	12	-	TGTGCCACCAGCACCAACGGGGGAGGCTACACCTTC	CATSTNGGGYTF
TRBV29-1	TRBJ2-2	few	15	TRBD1	TGCAGCGCCCGGGACAGCCCGACCTACACCGGGGAGCTGTTTTTT	CSARDSPTYTGELFF
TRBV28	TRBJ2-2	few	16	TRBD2	TGTGCCAGCAGTTCCAGCGGGAGGGTTTACACCGGGGAGCTGTTTTTT	CASSSSGRVYTGELFF
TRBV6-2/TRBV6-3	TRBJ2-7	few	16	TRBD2	TGTGCCAGCAGTCCGGAACGACTAGCGGGAGACTACGAGCAGTACTTC	CASSPERLAGDYEQYF
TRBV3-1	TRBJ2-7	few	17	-	TGTGCCAGCAGCCAAGATCGAGTCTCCACTGCCTCCTACGAGCAGTACTTC	CASSQDRVSTASYEQYF
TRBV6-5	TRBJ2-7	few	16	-	TGTGCCAGCAGTTATATCGTAAGGGGGAGCTCCTACGAGCAGTACTTC	CASSYIVRGSSYEQYF
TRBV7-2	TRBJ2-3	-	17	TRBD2	TGTGCCAGCAGCCACACTAGCGGGAGGGCCGGCACAGATACGCAGTATTTT	CASSHTSGRAGTDTQYF
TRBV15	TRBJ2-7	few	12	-	TGTGCCACCAGCAGAGTAGGCTACGAGCAGTACTTC	CATSRVGYEQYF
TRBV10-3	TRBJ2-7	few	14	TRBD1	TGTGCCACCGAGGGGACAGGGGCTAACTACGAGCAGTACTTC	CATEGTGANYEQYF
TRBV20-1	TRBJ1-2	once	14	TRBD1	TGCAGTGCTAGAGAGGGACAGGGGGTGAATGGCTACACCTTC	CSAREGQGVNGYTF
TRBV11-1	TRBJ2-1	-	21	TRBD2	TGTGCCAGCAGCCACCCAAAGACTAGCGGGGGGCGGACGGGGACTTACAATGAGCAGTTCTTC	CASSHPKTSGGRTGTYNEQFF
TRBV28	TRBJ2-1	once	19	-	TGTGCCAGCAGTTTACGCCTAGGACTTGCGGGGGCCACATACAATGAGCAGTTCTTC	CASSLRLGLAGATYNEQFF
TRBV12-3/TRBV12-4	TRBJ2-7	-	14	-	TGTGCCAGCAGTCCCCCGGATGCCTCCTACGAGCAGTACTTC	CASSPPDASYEQYF
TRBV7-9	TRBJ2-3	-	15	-	TGTGCCAGCAGGTCCGGGACGGTGAGCACAGATACGCAGTATTTT	CASRSGTVSTDTQYF
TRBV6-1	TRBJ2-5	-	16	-	TGTGCCAGCACCCCCATGTCTGCGGGCCTCGTGGAGACCCAGTACTTC	CASTPMSAGLVETQYF
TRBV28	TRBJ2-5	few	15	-	TGTGCCAGCAGTTTATCGCAGGGAGGTCAAGAGACCCAGTACTTC	CASSLSQGGQETQYF
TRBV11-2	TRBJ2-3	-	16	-	TGTGCCAGCAGCTTGGTCAGGGGAGCTGCTATTGATACGCAGTATTTT	CASSLVRGAAIDTQYF
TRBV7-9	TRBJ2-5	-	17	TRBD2	TGTGCCAGCAGCTACATTGGGAGCGGGGGTATTCAAGAGACCCAGTACTTC	CASSYIGSGGIQETQYF
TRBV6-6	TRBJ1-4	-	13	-	TGTGCCAGACCGACAGACATAAATGAAAAACTGTTTTTT	CARPTDINEKLFF
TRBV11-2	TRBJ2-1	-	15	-	TGTGCCAGCAGTCCATCCCCCCAAGGTCAAGGTGAGCAGTTCTTC	CASSPSPQGQGEQFF
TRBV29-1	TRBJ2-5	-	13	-	TGCAGCGTCGGGTGGGCCGTGATGGAGACCCAGTACTTC	CSVGWAVMETQYF
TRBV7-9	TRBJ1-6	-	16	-	TGTGCCAGCAGCCCGAGTAAGACGACAGGATATTCACCCCTCCACTTT	CASSPSKTTGYSPLHF
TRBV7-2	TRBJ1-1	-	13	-	TGTGCCAGCAGTCGCCAGACGAACACTGAAGCTTTCTTT	CASSRQTNTEAFF
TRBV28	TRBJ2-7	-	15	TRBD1	TGTGCCAGCAGGGGACAGGCCTTTGGCGACGACGAGCAGTACTTC	CASRGQAFGDDEQYF
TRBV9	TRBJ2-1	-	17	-	TGTGCCAGCAGCGTAGGGGGTGGCAGCCCTTCCTACAATGAGCAGTTCTTC	CASSVGGGSPSYNEQFF
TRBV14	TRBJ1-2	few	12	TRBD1	TGTGCCAGCAGCCCTGGACAGGTTGGCTACACCTTC	CASSPGQVGYTF
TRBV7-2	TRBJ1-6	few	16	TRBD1	TGTGCCAGCAGCTCGAGACAGGGTAAAGCCTCTTCACCCCTCCACTTT	CASSSRQGKASSPLHF
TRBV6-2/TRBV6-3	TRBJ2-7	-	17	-	TGTGCCAGCAGTTGGGGGGTTGCGGGACGGAGGACCTACGAGCAGTACTTC	CASSWGVAGRRTYEQYF
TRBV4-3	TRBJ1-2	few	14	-	TGCGCCAGCAGCCAAGATAGAGGGGTCCGAGGCTACACCTTC	CASSQDRGVRGYTF